The clone carrying this TCR beta chain was picked up a small number of times. The sample belongs to a study of blood T cells in healthy people across ages. It was with a sample-barcoded 5' primer and a J-beta primer mix that a second PCR of roughly 7 to 12 cycles was run. TCRdb reprocessed the 5' RACE reads with MiXCR, giving one entry per CDR3 protein. The sample has hundreds of thousands of distinct CDR3 sequences, around 24% seen once. Collection of 9.5 to 10 milliliters of peripheral blood was performed for each donor. The germline V gene encodes CDR1 SGHRS and CDR2 YFSETQ. V lost 3 bases, J lost 7 bases, and 6 bases stayed unmatched. The CDR3 spans 14 residues. Another study also made use of these data, one on T cells of mothers and their children. That study adds: The second PCR used the M1S primer, and this primer added sample barcodes and 2-4 random nucleotides. A slight, non-significant increase in overlap was found for related mother-child pairs relative to unrelated pairs.

This chain joins TRBV5-1 and TRBJ1-5, with 8 bases lining up with TRBD1. Input material: blood. The sequence derives from a boy younger than 18 in good health. This CDR3 is CASSSTGEGQPQHF. CDR3 nucleotides: TGCGCCAGCAGCTCGACAGGGGAAGGACAGCCCCAGCATTTT.